These 30 T cell receptor beta chains came from one sample sequenced in a study of blood T cells in healthy people across ages (dated by TCRdb to the mid-2010s). To prepare the library, 5' RACE was applied. Sequencing instrument: Illumina HiSeq 2500. A second PCR of roughly 6 to 11 cycles was run with a J-beta primer mix and a sample-barcoded 5' primer. The public reads were run again by TCRdb, first through fastp at Q25 and then through MiXCR, and only productive beta chains were kept. Rows matching on CDR3 protein sequence are summarized as one entry with the most common DNA and genes. The sample profile shows 550,000 to 700,000 distinct CDR3 sequences; roughly 28% of them were found once. Jointly, the top ten make up about a fifth of the sample. Sample: blood. These receptor sequences come from a woman aged 70-85 years in good health.

The V call is TRBV20-1, the J call TRBJ2-1, with a tentative D call TRBD2 (7 bases). The germline V gene has CDR1 DFQATT and CDR2 SNEGSKA (reference sequence). The ends were cut back, 1 base at V and 4 bases at J, with 23 bases in the middle. The length of the CDR3 is 18 residues. This CDR3 reads CSARANPPRGGGYNEQFF. CDR3 bases: TGCAGTGCTAGAGCTAACCCTCCTAGAGGGGGGGGATACAATGAGCAGTTCTTC.

V is TRBV3-1 and J is TRBJ2-7; perhaps TRBD1 as D (6 bases). Germline V gene lookup returns CDR1 LGHDT and CDR2 YNNKEL (reference sequence). This CDR3 has 13 residues. The V end was cut by 3 bases, the J end by 2 bases, with 8 bases between. This chain's CDR3 is CASSQKGAYEQYF. DNA of the CDR3: TGTGCCAGCAGCCAGAAGGGGGCCTACGAGCAGTACTTC.

This clonotype was recorded many times. The rearrangement uses TRBV4-2 and TRBJ1-4; maybe TRBD1 (5 bases). From germline, CDR1 is LGHNA and CDR2 YNFKEQ. The ends were cut back, 0 bases at V and 10 bases at J, with 12 bases in the middle. This CDR3 is 14 amino acids long. The CDR3 DNA reads TGTGCCAGCAGCCAAGATCACATCGGGGGAAAACTGTTTTTT. Its translation: CASSQDHIGGKLFF.

There are a few counts of this clonotype. The chain combines TRBV19 with TRBJ1-4, with TRBD1 as a possible D gene (5 bases). The CDR3 spans 15 residues. Germline V gene data show CDR1 as LNHDA and CDR2 as SQIVND (reference sequence). Trimming stripped 5 bases from V and 2 bases from J, with 12 bases between. Here the CDR3 DNA reads TGTGCCAGTAGTGCGGGACCCCGGACTAATGAAAAACTGTTTTTT. Translation: CASSAGPRTNEKLFF.

This sequence joins TRBV6-5 and TRBJ2-4; tentatively, D is TRBD1 or TRBD2 (5 bases each). Between the trimmed V and J ends, which lost 6 bases and 2 bases, there was a span of 11 bases. The germline CDR1 and CDR2 sequences are MNHEY and SVGAGI. The CDR3 has 14 residues. The CDR3, as DNA: TGTGCCAGCAGGAGGGACGTTACCAAAAACATTCAGTACTTC. It specifies CASRRDVTKNIQYF.

The sample holds one count of this clonotype. The V gene is TRBV7-2, the J gene TRBJ2-1; D gene unclear. Germline-derived CDR1 and CDR2 are SGHTA and FQGNSA. The CDR3 contains 14 residues. With 0 bases removed from V and 0 bases from J, the gap between germline ends came to 3 bases. The CDR3 nucleotides are TGTGCCAGCAGCTTAGCGCTCTCCTACAATGAGCAGTTCTTC. It translates to CASSLALSYNEQFF.

J is TRBJ1-6 and V is TRBV20-1; TRBD1 might be the D (6 bases). Germline loops: CDR1 DFQATT, CDR2 SNEGSKA (reference sequence). This CDR3 contains 14 residues. Trimming took off 0 bases at V and 10 bases at J, with 13 bases between the two ends. The CDR3 reads CSARDQRGGSPLHF. CDR3 in DNA: TGCAGTGCTAGAGATCAAAGGGGGGGATCACCCCTCCACTTT.

The rearrangement joins TRBV4-3 to TRBJ2-1; 13 bases align to TRBD2. CDR3 length: 15 residues. Germline V gene sequence: CDR1 LGHNA, CDR2 YSLEER. V lost 0 bases, J lost 9 bases, and 2 bases stayed unmatched. The CDR3 protein is CASSQELAGGLEQFF. CDR3 bases: TGCGCCAGCAGCCAAGAACTAGCGGGGGGGCTTGAGCAGTTCTTC.

Worth noting for this clonotype: Sequence at one end of the junction differs from germline and may be a read error. This chain connects TRBV2 to TRBJ1-2; D not certain. CDR1 is SNHLY and CDR2 is FYNNEI in the germline V gene. The CDR3 sequence is 11 residues long. The DNA of the CDR3 is TGTGCCAGCAATGAAGGCTATGGCTACACCTTC. Protein sequence: CASNEGYGYTF.

The rearrangement links TRBV20-1 to TRBJ2-2; TRBD2 matches 12 bases. The CDR3 runs 17 residues. The V gene end was trimmed by 2 bases and the J gene end by 0 bases; junction bases not matched to a gene: 4. Germline V lookup: CDR1 DFQATT, CDR2 SNEGSKA (reference sequence). CDR3: CSARSWTSGANTGELFF. CDR3 bases: TGCAGTGCTAGATCCTGGACTAGCGGGGCGAACACCGGGGAGCTGTTTTTT.

This clonotype was seen more than once but under ten times. CDR3 nucleotides: TGTGCCAGCAGTACAGGGGGCATTCAGGGCTACACCTTC. It yields the protein CASSTGGIQGYTF. V usage is TRBV12-3 or TRBV12-4 and J usage is TRBJ1-2; 9 bases align to TRBD1. The length of the CDR3 is 13 residues. Trimming at V came to 5 bases and at J to 8 bases, leaving 6 bases not matched to a gene.

This clonotype occurred a few times. The genes are TRBV20-1 and TRBJ2-5; D unresolved. The tail of the sequence fits TRBJ2-1 better, so the J call may be wrong. This CDR3 has 13 residues. CDR1 is DFQATT and CDR2 is SNEGSKA in the germline V gene (reference sequence). The CDR3 region is CSASSHGATKQFF. The CDR3 DNA reads as TGCAGTGCTAGCTCTCATGGCGCCACGAAGCAGTTCTTC.

V usage is TRBV7-2 and J usage is TRBJ2-2; D is undetermined. Trimming stripped 5 bases from V and 9 bases from J, with 13 bases between. The CDR3 is 13 residues long. Germline V gives CDR1 SGHTA, CDR2 FQGNSA. The CDR3, as DNA: TGTGCCAGCAGCCGCCCGGCGAGCTGGGAGCTGTTTTTT. Its translation is CASSRPASWELFF.

V usage is TRBV6-5 and J usage is TRBJ1-2, with D possibly matching TRBD1 (6 bases). Germline-derived CDR1 and CDR2 are MNHEY and SVGAGI. The length of the CDR3 is 14 residues. V dropped 6 bases and J dropped 5 bases, with 16 bases sitting between them. CDR3 region: CASSPQGGRYGYTF. The CDR3 DNA sequence: TGTGCCAGCAGCCCACAGGGTGGGCGGTATGGCTACACCTTC.

This clonotype was observed a few times. V gene TRBV29-1 combines with J gene TRBJ1-1; a possible D gene is TRBD1 (5 bases). There are 13 residues in the CDR3. V shed 4 bases and J shed 4 bases, with 13 bases lying between them. The V gene's germline CDR1 is SQVTM and CDR2 ANQGSEA. The CDR3 coding sequence is TGCAGCGTTGTTTCGGGGGTGGGCACTGAAGCTTTCTTT. As protein: CSVVSGVGTEAFF.

This chain uses TRBV5-1 with TRBJ1-4; 7 nucleotides agree with TRBD1. The germline V gene encodes CDR1 SGHRS and CDR2 YFSETQ. The CDR3 spans 16 residues. J was trimmed by 0 bases and V by 4 bases; bases with no gene match: 6. In DNA form, the CDR3 reads TGCGCCAGCAGCCGGGACAGCGCTTCAACTAATGAAAAACTGTTTTTT. Amino acid sequence: CASSRDSASTNEKLFF.

The chain uses TRBV5-6 and TRBJ1-4; D may be TRBD1 (5 bases). The CDR3 consists of 15 residues. Germline assignment: CDR1 SGHDT and CDR2 YYEEEE. V was clipped by 0 bases and J by 8 bases, with 14 bases between them. The CDR3 region has the DNA TGTGCCAGCAGCTTGGAGGCAGGGACGGGAGAAAAACTGTTTTTT. Translated, it gives CASSLEAGTGEKLFF.

This rearrangement joins TRBV19 to TRBJ1-1, with 9 positions matching TRBD1. The CDR3 extends over 14 amino acids. CDR1 LNHDA and CDR2 SQIVND come from the germline V gene (reference sequence). Trimming cost V 5 bases and J 4 bases; bases outside gene matches: 5. Here the CDR3 DNA reads TGTGCCAGTAGTTTACAGGGGGCCGTCACTGAAGCTTTCTTT. Translation: CASSLQGAVTEAFF. Full variable domain (missing parts from reference TRBV19 and TRBJ1-1): DGGITQSPKYLFRKEGQNVTLSCEQNLNHDAMYWYRQDPGQGLRLIYYSQIVNDFQKGDIAEGYSVSREKKESFPLTVTSAQKNPTAFYLCASSLQGAVTEAFFGQGTRLTVV.

V gene TRBV6-2 or TRBV6-3 combines with J gene TRBJ1-1; D may be TRBD1 (6 bases). Trimming left V 6 bases short and J 4 bases short, with 12 bases between. CDR3 size: 13 residues. CDR1 and CDR2 (germline): MNHEY, SVGEGT. The CDR3 loop is CASSYRVATEAFF. For the CDR3, the DNA is TGTGCCAGCAGCTACAGGGTAGCCACTGAAGCTTTCTTT.

This clonotype was seen more than once but under ten times. V usage is TRBV27 and J usage is TRBJ2-5; 12 bases match TRBD2. Unmatched junction bases numbered 13, after V lost 5 bases and J lost 12 bases. Germline CDR1 MNHEY, CDR2 SMNVEV (reference sequence). The CDR3 runs to 15 residues. CDR3 DNA: TGTGCCAGCAGTCAGACCGGGACTAGCGGGTCCACTGAGTACTTC. It translates to CASSQTGTSGSTEYF.

The rearrangement joins TRBV9 to TRBJ1-6; 9 bases line up with TRBD1. The germline V gene has CDR1 SGDLS and CDR2 YYNGEE. Trimming removed 6 bases from V and 8 bases from J; junction bases left unmatched: 12. The CDR3 loop spans 16 amino acids. This CDR3 reads CASKSGTGISDSPLHF. CDR3 sequence (DNA): TGTGCCAGCAAAAGTGGGACAGGGATTTCGGATTCACCCCTCCACTTT.

This clonotype was observed a handful of times. The rearrangement joins TRBV4-2 to TRBJ2-3, with 10 bases that match TRBD2. The CDR3 sequence is 16 residues long. From germline, CDR1 is LGHNA and CDR2 YNFKEQ. J lost 4 bases, V lost 1 base, and 5 bases had no gene match. The DNA for the CDR3 is TGTGCCAGCAGCCAAGGATCTAGCGGGGGTCCAGATACGCAGTATTTT. Its protein is CASSQGSSGGPDTQYF.

This clonotype was counted between two and nine times. The chain employs TRBV4-3 and TRBJ1-4; maybe TRBD1 (6 bases). CDR1 is LGHNA, CDR2 YSLEER, per germline. With 4 bases removed from V and 8 bases from J, the gap between germline ends came to 20 bases. This CDR3 spans 16 amino acids. The CDR3 DNA sequence: TGCGCCAGCAGCCCAGGGGTAAGAGTTCATCAGGAAAAACTGTTTTTT. This encodes CASSPGVRVHQEKLFF.

The chain employs TRBV6-6 and TRBJ1-5, with D uncertain. This CDR3 is built from 15 residues. The germline V gene has CDR1 MNHNY and CDR2 SVGAGI (reference sequence). Trimming pared 6 bases from V and 0 bases from J, leaving 12 bases between. As DNA, the CDR3 is TGTGCCAGCAGAACGACATCCGATAGCAATCAGCCCCAGCATTTT. Amino acids: CASRTTSDSNQPQHF.

The J gene is TRBJ1-2, the V gene TRBV7-9; a possible D gene is TRBD1 (5 bases). Trimming shortened V by 5 bases and J by 8 bases, and 21 bases separated the two germline ends. Per germline, CDR1 SEHNR and CDR2 FQNEAQ (reference sequence). CDR3 size: 15 residues. The CDR3: CASSLGDPPRGGYTF. CDR3 bases: TGTGCCAGCAGCCTGGGGGATCCCCCGCGGGGAGGCTACACCTTC. Full variable domain (remainder filled in from reference TRBV7-9 and TRBJ1-2): DTGVSQNPRHKITKRGQNVTFRCDPISEHNRLYWYRQTLGQGPEFLTYFQNEAQLEKSRLLSDRFSAERPKGSFSTLEIQRTEQGDSAMYLCASSLGDPPRGGYTFGSGTRLTVV.

This clonotype was seen ten or more times. The chain's CDR3 is CASSPSNTEAFF. In nucleotides, the CDR3 is TGTGCCAGCAGCCCGTCAAACACTGAAGCTTTCTTT. The chain couples TRBV11-3 to TRBJ1-1; unclear D gene. The CDR3 loop spans 12 amino acids. The germline CDR1 and CDR2 sequences are SGHNT and YENEEA. V was clipped by 5 bases and J by 2 bases, with 6 bases between them.

This clonotype was counted a few times. The rearrangement joins TRBV6-2 or TRBV6-3 to TRBJ2-3; D remains ambiguous. Germline assignment: CDR1 MNHEY and CDR2 SVGEGT. The CDR3 has 16 residues. V lost 2 bases, J lost 2 bases, and 14 bases lay in between. The CDR3 sequence is CASSYEESTVTDTQYF. The CDR3, as DNA: TGTGCCAGCAGTTACGAAGAATCCACAGTCACAGATACGCAGTATTTT.

This clonotype was seen only a few times. The chain uses TRBV6-1 and TRBJ2-5, with TRBD2 identical over 12 bases. Germline V gives CDR1 MNHNS, CDR2 SASEGT. This CDR3 is built from 16 residues. The V segment lost 7 bases and the J segment 4 bases; nucleotides outside the gene matches: 10. CDR3 amino acids: CASTRRTSGMGETQYF. CDR3 sequence (DNA): TGTGCCAGCACCCGCCGGACTAGCGGGATGGGAGAGACCCAGTACTTC.

The chain employs TRBV6-1 and TRBJ2-5; 9 nucleotides agree with TRBD2. Gene TRBJ2-1 matches the end of the DNA better, so the J call may be wrong. Germline values: CDR1 MNHNS, CDR2 SASEGT. CDR3 size: 17 residues. The DNA for the CDR3 is TGTGCCAGCAGTGAATTTTTCTGGGCTAGCGGGGTAGATGAGCAGTTCTTC. Translated: CASSEFFWASGVDEQFF.

The V call is TRBV14, the J call TRBJ2-1; D remains unclear. This CDR3 has 13 residues. V was cut by 5 bases and J by 6 bases, with 11 bases left in between. Germline V gene sequence: CDR1 SGHDN, CDR2 FVKESK. The CDR3 loop is CASSGFKTNEQFF. DNA for the CDR3: TGTGCCAGCAGCGGGTTTAAAACCAATGAGCAGTTCTTC.